This T cell receptor beta chain is from a study of T cells in localized non-small cell lung cancer. Study-level results: Prolonged overall survival went with higher T cell density in the blood. Multi-region tumor sequencing was not done, so intratumor heterogeneity could not be excluded. Compared with tumor, uninvolved adjacent lung displayed greater T cell clonality, ranking highest overall. Researchers found a median approximately 57 of the top 100 tumor clones in adjacent lung.

Germline values: CDR1 MDHEN, CDR2 SYDVKM. CDR3 length: 12 amino acids. V was shortened by 6 bases and J by 1 base, with 6 bases between the two germline ends. Comments on this clone: Its matching antigen is unknown.

Method: immunoSEQ multiplex PCR; TCRdb's copy keeps in-frame clones and lacks some. The profile covers about 43,000 clones, with about 91% appearing a single time and over 9.5% taken by the ten largest. The chain uses TRBV28 and TRBJ1-1; D is unclear. This sequence originates from a woman aged 40 to 75 with stage II lung adenocarcinoma. Sequenced material: PBMCs, taken before any cancer treatment. The CDR3 region has the DNA TGTGCCAGCAGGCGGTCGAACACTGAAGCTTTCTTT. This translates into CASRRSNTEAFF.